This TCR beta chain was recorded in a study of OX40 agonist ivuxolimab in advanced cancers. The data were produced by immunoSEQ multiplex PCR, yet TCRdb's version contains in-frame clones alone and is incomplete. The sample has 45,000 to 65,000 clones; about nine tenths are singletons. This CDR3 has 14 amino acids. V was pared by 6 bases and J by 3 bases, with 11 bases between. Germline CDR1 reads MNHNY; CDR2 reads SVGAGI (reference sequence). The clonotype was recovered from an adult with an advanced solid tumor such as melanoma, head and neck, liver or kidney cancer. The V gene is TRBV6-6, the J gene TRBJ2-2, with D tentatively TRBD1 (6 bases). Source: CD4+ or CD8+ T cells sorted from blood, taken in a trial of the OX40 agonist ivuxolimab. The CDR3 DNA follows: TGTGCCAGCAGGGGGGCGCCGGACACCGGGGAGCTGTTTTTT. It is translated as CASRGAPDTGELFF.